This T cell receptor beta chain was sequenced during a study of T-cell memory formation after mild COVID-19 (dated by TCRdb to 2020 to 2023). Background for the entire study: TCR sequence clusters from the two donors were largely donor specific. Longitudinal TCRalpha and TCRbeta repertoire sequencing tracked T-cell clones expanding and contracting after mild COVID-19 in two donors. The cohort was made up of two young adult volunteers, one female and one male, who were previously healthy.

V loses 4 bases at its end and J loses 3 bases; junction bases beyond the gene matches: 9. Taken from the germline V gene, the CDR1 and CDR2 loops are SGHTA and FQGNSA. From the cysteine up to the phenylalanine, the CDR3 has a length of 15 residues. Only the CDR3 part of the read is kept: 45 bases, read in frame from the first base. The investigation overall reported the following: Whether the second-wave clones peaking on day 37 were SARS-CoV-2 specific was not confirmed. Some responding clones were found in pre-infection memory, which suggests that pre-existing cross-reactive memory T cells took part in the SARS-CoV-2 response. Only a couple of mild cases were covered in the study, and larger cohorts including severe cases with pre-infection samples were considered necessary. Clones that contracted from day 15 to 85 showed balanced CD4/CD8 phenotypes, whereas a second wave of clones that expanded from day 15 to 37 leaned towards CD4+. Contracting CD4+ clones turned up mainly in the CM and EM memory subsets, whereas EMRA was where CD8+ clones were enriched.

PBMCs were isolated by Ficoll-Paque density gradient centrifugation. These reads were obtained on an Illumina NovaSeq 6000. Using 5'RACE with constant-segment primers, TCRalpha and TCRbeta cDNA libraries were constructed, with sample barcodes and unique molecular identifiers added in the process. Trizol reagent was used to extract RNA from every sample. Libraries were amplified in two PCR steps, with a second sample barcode and Illumina TruSeq adapters added in the second step. Sequencing of libraries was performed on an Illumina NovaSeq with 2 x 150 bp paired-end reads. The paper's processing steps were these. Demultiplexing of reads and collapsing into UMI-guided consensus sequences were performed with migec v1.2.7. With mixcr v2.1.11, UMI consensuses were aligned to TRA and TRB V and J templates and assembled into clonotypes. Expanded or contracted clonotypes were those called significant by both edgeR and NoisET, with noise models trained on biological replicates. For edgeR calls, a false discovery rate-adjusted p below 0.01 and a log2 fold-change threshold of 1 were applied. As an exploratory analysis of dynamics, max-normalized trajectories of the 1000 most abundant clonotypes were examined with PCA combined with hierarchical clustering. Separately sequenced CD4+ and CD8+ repertoires were used to assign the CD4 or CD8 phenotype of responding clones. In-frame beta chains were kept once TCRdb had trimmed the public reads at Q25 with fastp and called clones with MiXCR. Each CDR3 protein gets just one entry, which takes the most common genes and DNA from the rows behind it. The V and J calls follow TCRdb's processing rather than the paper's. In this sample the table shows 120,000 or so distinct CDR3 sequences, about 17% of which occur a single time. Of the sample, about 15% falls within the top ten clones.

As concerns this clonotype: Its specific antigen is unknown. Per-nucleotide qualities are absent, and no much larger clonotype sits a single base away.

The clonotype originates from an adult woman who had mild COVID-19 (a few samples of this study predate the infection). The sample titles of this study are shuffled in the database, so cell type and time point are left out; the donor was told from shared clones. The rearranged segments are TRBV7-2 and TRBJ2-7, and 7 bases in between align with TRBD2. The specimen was PBMCs or a T cell subset sorted from them (not recorded which). The nucleotide sequence is given as TGTGCCAGCAGCTCTAGCGGCAGGGACGGCTACGAGCAGTACTTC. It is translated as CASSSSGRDGYEQYF.